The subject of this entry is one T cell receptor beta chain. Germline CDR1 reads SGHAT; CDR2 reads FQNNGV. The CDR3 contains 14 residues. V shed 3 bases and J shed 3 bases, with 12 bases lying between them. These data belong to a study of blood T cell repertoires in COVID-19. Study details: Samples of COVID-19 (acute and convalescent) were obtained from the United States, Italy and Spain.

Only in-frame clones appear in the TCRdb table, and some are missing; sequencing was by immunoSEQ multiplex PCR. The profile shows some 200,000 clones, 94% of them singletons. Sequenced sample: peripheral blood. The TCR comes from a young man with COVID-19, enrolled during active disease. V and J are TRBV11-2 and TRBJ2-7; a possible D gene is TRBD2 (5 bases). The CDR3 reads CASSFQPEGYEQYF. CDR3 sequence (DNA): TGTGCCAGCAGCTTTCAACCTGAGGGCTACGAGCAGTACTTC. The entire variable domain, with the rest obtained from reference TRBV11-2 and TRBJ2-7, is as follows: EAGVAQSPRYKIIEKRQSVAFWCNPISGHATLYWYQQILGQGPKLLIQFQNNGVVDDSQLPKDRFSAERLKGVDSTLKIQPAKLEDSAVYLCASSFQPEGYEQYFGPGTRLTVT.